This T cell receptor (beta chain) is from a study of blood T cell repertoires in COVID-19. The CDR3 totals 13 residues. V was clipped by 4 bases and J by 5 bases, with 13 bases between them. Per the germline V gene, CDR1 is SQVTM and CDR2 is ANQGSEA. Here immunoSEQ multiplex PCR was the method, and the copy in TCRdb shows in-frame clones only, minus some. The sample yields about 68,000 clones, 80% to 90% seen once. This clonotype was sampled from a woman aged 55-70 years with acute or convalescent COVID-19. Sequences were obtained from peripheral blood. The chain uses TRBV29-1 and TRBJ2-3; weak D call: TRBD2 (5 bases). CDR3 sequence (DNA): TGCAGCGTTGGTAACGGGATAAAAGATACGCAGTATTTT. Translated: CSVGNGIKDTQYF.